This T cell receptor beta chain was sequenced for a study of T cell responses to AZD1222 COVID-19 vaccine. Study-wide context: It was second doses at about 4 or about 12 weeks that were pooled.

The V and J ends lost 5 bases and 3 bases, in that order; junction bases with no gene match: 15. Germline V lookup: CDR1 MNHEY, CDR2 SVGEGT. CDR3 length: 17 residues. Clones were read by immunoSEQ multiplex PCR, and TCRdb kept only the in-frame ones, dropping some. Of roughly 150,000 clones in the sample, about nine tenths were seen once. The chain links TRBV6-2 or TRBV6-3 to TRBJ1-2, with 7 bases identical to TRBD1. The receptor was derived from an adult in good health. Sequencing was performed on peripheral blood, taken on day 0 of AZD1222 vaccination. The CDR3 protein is CASSRTSTGPRDYGYTF. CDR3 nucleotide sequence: TGTGCCAGCAGTAGAACTTCGACAGGGCCCAGGGACTATGGCTACACCTTC.